This record looks at one T cell receptor (beta chain) sequence and its context. The target antigen is unknown. This specimen belongs to a study of cytomegalovirus exposure and HLA in healthy donors. Germline lookup yields CDR1 SSHAT and CDR2 FNYEAQ (reference sequence). Trimming at V came to 2 bases and at J to 1 base, leaving 4 bases not matched to a gene. The CDR3 is made up of 15 amino acids. Whole-study findings and limits: One variant, a missense change in DCLRE1C, was linked in a later analysis to TCR beta V- and J-gene trimming.

The PCR was carried out with 60 Vbeta primers and 13 Jbeta primers. The repertoire was sequenced with immunoSEQ multiplex PCR; TCRdb's copy has only in-frame clones and lacks some. The sample has some 170,000 clones; around 74% are singletons. Sequencing used PBMCs. The clonotype was recovered from a male donor in good health and CMV-seronegative. The J gene is TRBJ2-5, the V gene TRBV7-7; 7 bases fit TRBD1. The CDR3 nucleotides read TGTGCCAGCAGCTTAAAGGGGGCAGGCCAAGAGACCCAGTACTTC. The encoded protein is CASSLKGAGQETQYF. Drawing the rest from reference TRBV7-7 and TRBJ2-5, the complete variable domain is GAGVSQSPRYKVTKRGQDVTLRCDPISSHATLYWYQQALGQGPEFLTYFNYEAQPDKSGLPSDRFSAERPEGSISTLTIQRTEQRDSAMYRCASSLKGAGQETQYFGPGTRLLVL.